This T cell receptor (beta chain) originates from a study of blood T cell repertoires in COVID-19. Study-level information: COVID-19 samples from acute and convalescent phases originated in the United States, Italy and Spain. From T cells, B-cell-depleted T cells, or PBMCs came the material, which was cDNA or gDNA.

Per the authors' pipeline: Reference gene primers were amplified, and this amplification served to estimate nucleated cell counts. The data were produced by immunoSEQ multiplex PCR, yet TCRdb's version contains in-frame clones alone and is incomplete. That table supplies the V and J calls and clone size; D and trimming were determined from the DNA. The sample records about 250,000 clones, 65% to 85% being singletons. With 5 bases clipped from V and 0 bases from J, the junction kept 4 bases outside the gene matches. This CDR3 comprises 15 residues. Germline V CDR1 and CDR2: SGHAT, FQNNGV. The chain carries TRBV11-2 and TRBJ2-7, with TRBD2 matching over 10 bases. The source is a woman aged 40 to 50 who had recovered from COVID-19. Sample: peripheral blood. The chain's CDR3 is CASSAGLAASYEQYF. The CDR3 nucleotides are TGTGCCAGCAGCGCAGGACTAGCGGCCTCCTACGAGCAGTACTTC.